Listed below are T cell receptor beta chains from one sample, sequenced in a study of cytomegalovirus exposure and HLA in healthy donors. Profiling relied on immunoSEQ multiplex PCR, and the TCRdb table lists in-frame clones only, not all of them. Among about 160,000 clones, 71% were seen once, and the ten largest hold over 2.5%. Material: PBMCs. These receptors originate from a woman in her 30s in good health and CMV-seronegative. Each CDR3 is given with its conserved first and last residue. The order of the fields is CDR3 protein, J gene, V gene, CDR3 length.

CASSLYRRGEKLFF | TRBJ1-4 | TRBV28 | 14
CSVGPTGWQETQYF | TRBJ2-5 | TRBV29-1 | 14
CASSYSTGQGYYEQYF | NA | TRBV6-6 | 16
CASSLAGGPADTQYF | TRBJ2-3 | TRBV5-1 | 15
CASSVTGNKETQYF | TRBJ2-5 | TRBV19 | 14
CASSPGGGWAQPQHF | TRBJ1-5 | TRBV18 | 15
CASTGVLNQPQHF | TRBJ1-5 | TRBV28 | 13
CAISSSSGANVLTF | TRBJ2-6 | TRBV10-3 | 14
CASSREAGPYNEQFF | TRBJ2-1 | TRBV6-5 | 15
CASSLEYEQYF | NA | TRBV5-6 | 11
CASSFLPFKNTGELFF | TRBJ2-2 | TRBV28 | 16
CASRINTDTEAFF | TRBJ1-1 | TRBV28 | 13
CASSRSQRRELFF | TRBJ2-2 | TRBV7-6 | 13
CASSFIYRWGTTGEGDGYTF | TRBJ1-2 | TRBV28 | 20
CASRPGTRTYNEQFF | TRBJ2-1 | TRBV27 | 15
CATSRDPGGGNTIYF | TRBJ1-3 | TRBV15 | 15